These 27 T cell receptor beta chains were all obtained from the same sample, sequenced in a study of control samples from healthy donors and cancer patients. Profiling relied on immunoSEQ multiplex PCR, and the TCRdb table lists in-frame clones only, not all of them. This table holds about 170,000 clones, around 90% found once. The sample consisted of blood. These receptors were taken from a man aged 30 to 39 in good health.

The rearrangement uses TRBV6-4 and TRBJ2-5; no clear D gene. The CDR3 length is 14 residues. CDR1 is MRHNA and CDR2 is SNTAGT in the germline V gene. V was clipped by 0 bases and J by 1 base, with 6 bases between them. CDR3 sequence reads: CASSDSESQETQYF. For the CDR3, the DNA is TGTGCCAGCAGTGACTCGGAGAGCCAAGAGACCCAGTACTTC.

This chain joins TRBV3-1 (or the pseudogene TRBV3-2) and TRBJ1-5; no clear D gene. Germline V gene sequence: CDR1 LGHDT, CDR2 YNNKEL (reference sequence). Trimming removed 2 bases at V and 2 bases at J, with 4 bases between. CDR3 length: 13 amino acids. The CDR3 sequence: CASSQRGNQPQHF. The CDR3, as DNA: TGTGCCAGCAGCCAACGGGGCAATCAGCCCCAGCATTTT.

CDR3 DNA sequence: TGTGCCAGCAGCAAAGGTTGGAGAAACACCATATATTTT. It translates to CASSKGWRNTIYF. V is TRBV21-1 and J is TRBJ1-3. TRBV21-1 is a recognized pseudogene. The CDR3 is 13 residues long.

The V call is TRBV6-2 or TRBV6-3, the J call TRBJ2-2, with 7 nucleotides matching TRBD1. The junction had 9 bases not matched to a gene; V was cut back by 5 bases and J by 6 bases. The CDR3 covers 15 residues. Germline V gives CDR1 MNHEY, CDR2 SVGEGT. The CDR3 DNA is TGTGCCAGCAGTACTTGGACAGGCCCGGCCGGGGAGCTGTTTTTT. Translation gives CASSTWTGPAGELFF.

As for this clone: The same CDR3 also results from other DNA sequences found in this sample. The CDR3 sequence: CASSLGQGVNQPQHF. The DNA for the CDR3 is TGTGCCAGCTCTCTAGGACAGGGGGTTAATCAGCCCCAGCATTTT. The chain has TRBV18 and TRBJ1-5; 10 bases fit TRBD1. Per germline, CDR1 KGHSH and CDR2 LQKENI. CDR3 length: 15 residues. V dropped 6 bases and J dropped 4; count of bases not matched to a gene: 6. The whole variable domain, remainder taken from reference TRBV18 and TRBJ1-5, is NAGVMQNPRHLVRRRGQEARLRCSPMKGHSHVYWYRQLPEEGLKFMVYLQKENIIDESGMPKERFSAEFPKEGPSILRIQQVVRGDSAAYFCASSLGQGVNQPQHFGDGTRLSIL.

The genes are TRBV2 and TRBJ1-2; D is uncertain. Trimming pared 2 bases from V and 1 base from J, leaving 11 bases between. The germline V gene encodes CDR1 SNHLY and CDR2 FYNNEI. The CDR3 has 15 residues. The CDR3 loop reads CASSERAGFNYGYTF. The CDR3 DNA reads TGTGCCAGCAGTGAAAGGGCAGGCTTTAACTATGGCTACACCTTC.

The rearrangement joins TRBV6-2 or TRBV6-3 to TRBJ1-1; D perhaps matches TRBD1 (5 bases). V shed 6 bases and J shed 6 bases, with 14 bases lying between them. Germline values: CDR1 MNHEY, CDR2 SVGEGT. The CDR3 runs 13 residues. The CDR3 is CASSPGHWAEAFF. Here the CDR3 DNA reads TGTGCCAGCAGCCCCGGACACTGGGCTGAAGCTTTCTTT.

The gene calls are TRBV19 and TRBJ2-3; D might be TRBD1 or TRBD2, each matching 5 bases. Germline CDR1 is LNHDA and CDR2 is SQIVND (reference sequence). The CDR3 is made up of 17 amino acids. V was trimmed by 1 base and J by 0 bases, leaving 14 bases between them. CDR3 sequence: CASSIGWGSASTDTQYF. The CDR3 bases are TGTGCCAGTAGTATAGGGTGGGGGTCAGCAAGCACAGATACGCAGTATTTT.

The chain is built from TRBV14 and TRBJ1-5, with TRBD1 matching 8 bases. The germline V gene has CDR1 SGHDN and CDR2 FVKESK. This CDR3 contains 14 residues. The J segment lost 11 bases and the V segment lost 1 base, leaving 7 bases of the junction unmatched. CDR3 sequence: CASSQGSPTGAQHF. In DNA form, the CDR3 reads TGTGCCAGCAGCCAAGGCTCCCCGACAGGGGCCCAGCATTTT.

This chain connects TRBV2 to TRBJ2-7; D is perhaps TRBD2 (6 bases). Trimming cost V 2 bases and J 6 bases, with 17 bases left between them. Germline V CDR1 and CDR2: SNHLY, FYNNEI. There are 15 residues in the CDR3. Written as DNA, the CDR3 is TGTGCCAGCAGTGAATTAGGGCGGGGTACTGGCGAGCAGTACTTC. Translation: CASSELGRGTGEQYF.

The chain employs TRBV21-1 and TRBJ2-4. TRBV21-1 represents a pseudogene. This CDR3 spans 17 amino acids. CDR3 coding DNA: TGTGCCAGCAGCAAAGCGCTAGTTGAAGGGCATAAAAACATTCAGTACTTC. This sequence encodes CASSKALVEGHKNIQYF.

The chain is built from TRBV7-2 and TRBJ2-3; D is possibly TRBD1 or TRBD2 (6 bases each). This CDR3 contains 15 residues. Germline CDR1 reads SGHTA; CDR2 reads FQGNSA. Trimming stripped 2 bases from V and 0 bases from J, with 9 bases between. The CDR3 region has the DNA TGTGCCAGCAGCTTACAGGGGACTAGCACAGATACGCAGTATTTT. It codes for CASSLQGTSTDTQYF.

The chain couples TRBV6-5 to TRBJ1-5; D gene uncertain. The CDR3 covers 15 residues. Deletions cut 5 bases from V and 0 bases from J, with 11 bases between. From germline, CDR1 is MNHEY and CDR2 SVGAGI. CDR3 in amino acids: CASSPRKHSNQPQHF. CDR3 DNA: TGTGCCAGCAGTCCCAGGAAGCATAGCAATCAGCCCCAGCATTTT.

The gene calls are TRBV6-4 and TRBJ2-2, with D unclear. Germline-derived CDR1 and CDR2 are MRHNA and SNTAGT. The CDR3 spans 13 residues. V lost 5 bases to trimming and J lost 6 bases, with 10 bases between them. CDR3 sequence (DNA): TGTGCCAGCAGTAATAGGACGGCCGGGGAGCTGTTTTTT. It encodes CASSNRTAGELFF.

The genes are TRBV29-1 and TRBJ2-1; D is unresolved. V was cut by 7 bases and J by 7 bases, with 8 bases left in between. This CDR3 has 10 amino acids. The germline V gene encodes CDR1 SQVTM and CDR2 ANQGSEA. The CDR3 region has the DNA TGCAGCGACAAAGGAAATGAGCAGTTCTTC. This gives the protein CSDKGNEQFF.

The chain links TRBV12-3 or TRBV12-4 to TRBJ1-4; 8 bases agree with TRBD1. Trimming removed 6 bases from V and 6 bases from J; junction bases left unmatched: 3. The CDR3 extends over 13 amino acids. The CDR3 sequence is CASSSRGHEKLFF. In DNA form, the CDR3 reads TGTGCCAGCAGCTCCAGGGGGCATGAAAAACTGTTTTTT.

J is TRBJ2-7 and V is TRBV5-4; weak D call: TRBD1 (5 bases). The V end was cut by 2 bases, the J end by 2 bases, with 8 bases between. CDR1 is SGHNT, CDR2 YYREEE, per germline (reference sequence). The CDR3 totals 13 residues. The CDR3 reads CASSFQGAYEQYF. In DNA form, the CDR3 reads TGTGCCAGCAGCTTCCAGGGCGCCTACGAGCAGTACTTC.

A single count supports this clone. The chain uses TRBV5-1 and TRBJ2-7; 7 bases map to TRBD1. The CDR3 is 16 residues long. With 0 bases clipped from V and 12 bases from J, the junction kept 18 bases outside the gene matches. Germline loops: CDR1 SGHRS, CDR2 YFSETQ. CDR3 in amino acids: CASSLGTGTEPHAGYF. The CDR3 nucleotides read TGCGCCAGCAGCTTGGGCACTGGGACAGAACCCCACGCGGGGTACTTC.

The V call is TRBV2, the J call TRBJ2-3, with 10 bases that match TRBD2. The germline V gene has CDR1 SNHLY and CDR2 FYNNEI. The CDR3 consists of 16 residues. Unmatched junction bases numbered 6, after V lost 6 bases and J lost 0 bases. Here the CDR3 reads CASSDTSGESTDTQYF. For the CDR3, the DNA is TGTGCCAGCAGCGATACTAGCGGGGAAAGCACAGATACGCAGTATTTT.

The genes are TRBV5-1 and TRBJ2-7; TRBD2 agrees at 11 bases. Germline values: CDR1 SGHRS, CDR2 YFSETQ. The CDR3 loop spans 14 amino acids. Trimming took 4 bases from V and 3 from J; bases not matched to a gene: 3. The CDR3 sequence: CASSPGTSGYEQYF. As DNA, the CDR3 is TGCGCCAGCAGCCCAGGGACTAGCGGCTACGAGCAGTACTTC.

This clone was seen a single time. The chain employs TRBV18 and TRBJ2-1; D may correspond to TRBD1 or TRBD2 (5 bases each). The CDR3 extends over 14 amino acids. Germline CDR1 is KGHSH and CDR2 is LQKENI. Trimming removed 3 bases at V and 7 bases at J, with 13 bases between. The CDR3 protein is CASSPLGRENEQFF. The CDR3 DNA is TGTGCCAGCTCACCCCTGGGCAGGGAGAATGAGCAGTTCTTC.

This sequence joins TRBV4-2 and TRBJ2-3; 12 positions agree with TRBD2. CDR1 and CDR2 from the germline V gene are LGHNA and YNFKEQ. Trimming took 1 base from V and 4 from J; bases not matched to a gene: 0. The CDR3 is 15 residues long. CDR3 bases: TGTGCCAGCAGCCAAGGACTAGCGGGGGCAGATACGCAGTATTTT. This gives the protein CASSQGLAGADTQYF.

The genes are TRBV7-8 and TRBJ1-1, with D unresolved. The CDR3 contains 14 residues. Trimming pared 1 base from V and 0 bases from J, leaving 6 bases between. The germline gives CDR1 SGHVS, CDR2 FQNEAQ. The CDR3 DNA is TGTGCCAGCAGCTTAGTTGAAATGAACACTGAAGCTTTCTTT. Translating it yields CASSLVEMNTEAFF. The variable domain in full, completed from reference TRBV7-8 and TRBJ1-1, reads GAGVSQSPRYKVAKRGQDVALRCDPISGHVSLFWYQQALGQGPEFLTYFQNEAQLDKSGLPSDRFFAERPEGSVSTLKIQRTQQEDSAVYLCASSLVEMNTEAFFGQGTRLTVV.

J is TRBJ1-5 and V is TRBV2; 9 positions match TRBD1. Germline assignment: CDR1 SNHLY and CDR2 FYNNEI. The CDR3 extends over 17 amino acids. The V gene end was trimmed by 6 bases and the J gene end by 0 bases; junction bases not matched to a gene: 9. CDR3 nucleotide sequence: TGTGCCAGCAGGGCGGGACAGGGCAGAAGTAGCAATCAGCCCCAGCATTTT. It yields the protein CASRAGQGRSSNQPQHF.

The chain carries TRBV10-3 and TRBJ2-1; a weak D match, TRBD2 (5 bases). CDR3 length: 14 residues. V lost 6 bases and J 4 bases, leaving 13 bases between the germline ends. Germline V gives CDR1 ENHRY, CDR2 SYGVKD. In nucleotides, the CDR3 is TGTGCCATCAGCCCAGACGGGGAGTACAATGAGCAGTTCTTC. Its protein product is CAISPDGEYNEQFF.

This rearrangement joins TRBV5-1 to TRBJ1-4; D unresolved. This CDR3 contains 15 residues. The V gene lost 6 bases and the J gene lost 0 bases, with 12 bases spanning the gap. CDR1 and CDR2 from the germline V gene are SGHRS and YFSETQ. The CDR3 DNA reads as TGCGCCAGCAAGGAACAGTCTGCAACTAATGAAAAACTGTTTTTT. Protein: CASKEQSATNEKLFF. Combining the CDR3 with reference TRBV5-1 and TRBJ1-4 gives the whole variable domain KAGVTQTPRYLIKTRGQQVTLSCSPISGHRSVSWYQQTPGQGLQFLFEYFSETQRNKGNFPGRFSGRQFSNSRSEMNVSTLELGDSALYLCASKEQSATNEKLFFGSGTQLSVL.

The chain carries TRBV5-4 and TRBJ1-5, with TRBD1 as a possible D gene (6 bases). Germline V CDR1 and CDR2: SGHNT, YYREEE (reference sequence). V lost 3 bases and J lost 2, with 15 bases in between. The CDR3 consists of 16 residues. The CDR3 loop reads CASSSTGSGGNQPQHF. CDR3 nucleotide sequence: TGTGCCAGCAGCTCTACAGGGTCGGGTGGCAATCAGCCCCAGCATTTT.